These 31 T cell receptor beta chains were sequenced from one sample in a study of cytomegalovirus exposure and HLA in healthy donors. The PCR made use of 60 Vbeta and 13 Jbeta primers. Measured with immunoSEQ multiplex PCR; TCRdb has only the in-frame clones, and not every one. The sample has under 150,000 clones, 80% seen once. Sample: PBMCs. The receptor set was obtained from a woman between 35 and 50 years old in good health and CMV-seronegative.

The V and J genes are TRBV18 and TRBJ2-7; no firm D call. Trimming stripped 2 bases from V and 3 bases from J, with 5 bases between. This CDR3 is built from 12 residues. From germline, CDR1 is KGHSH and CDR2 LQKENI. The DNA of the CDR3 is TGTGCCAGCTCACCATCCTACTACGAGCAGTACTTC. Amino acids: CASSPSYYEQYF.

The chain combines TRBV2 with TRBJ1-4; no firm D call. Deletions cut 5 bases from V and 8 bases from J, with 6 bases between. This CDR3 spans 11 amino acids. Germline V CDR1 and CDR2: SNHLY, FYNNEI. The CDR3 DNA is TGTGCCAGCAGTTATGGCGAAAAACTGTTTTTT. Its translation: CASSYGEKLFF.

This clone appeared once. The rearrangement uses TRBV28 and TRBJ2-2; D not certain. The CDR3 totals 12 residues. V lost 5 bases, J lost 5 bases, and 6 bases lay in between. The germline CDR1 and CDR2 sequences are MDHEN and SYDVKM. The CDR3 DNA reads TGTGCCAGCAGTCGGTATACCGGGGAGCTGTTTTTT. Translated, it gives CASSRYTGELFF.

The rearrangement links TRBV9 to TRBJ2-3; a weak D match, TRBD1 (5 bases). There are 16 residues in the CDR3. V was pared by 0 bases and J by 4 bases, with 15 bases between. In germline, CDR1 is SGDLS, CDR2 YYNGEE. The CDR3 loop is CASSVGTGESADTQYF. The CDR3 DNA reads TGTGCCAGCAGCGTAGGTACAGGTGAGAGCGCAGATACGCAGTATTTT. Variable domain in full (rest from reference TRBV9 and TRBJ2-3): DSGVTQTPKHLITATGQRVTLRCSPRSGDLSVYWYQQSLDQGLQFLIQYYNGEERAKGNILERFSAQQFPDLHSELNLSSLELGDSALYFCASSVGTGESADTQYFGPGTRLTVL.

This clone was seen more than once but under ten times. The chain is built from TRBV6-6 and TRBJ2-5; D is possibly TRBD2 (6 bases). The CDR3 runs to 15 residues. Between the trimmed V and J ends, which lost 6 bases and 0 bases, there was a span of 14 bases. Germline CDR1 and CDR2: MNHNY and SVGAGI (reference sequence). The CDR3 coding sequence is TGTGCCAGCAGAGCCGGGACTTTCGACCAAGAGACCCAGTACTTC. Protein: CASRAGTFDQETQYF.

The V gene is TRBV9, the J gene TRBJ2-5, with D possibly being TRBD2 (6 bases). Germline loops: CDR1 SGDLS, CDR2 YYNGEE. This CDR3 comprises 18 residues. Deletions cut 0 bases from V and 0 bases from J, with 18 bases between. The CDR3 sequence: CASSVVGGPAVYQETQYF. The CDR3 nucleotides are TGTGCCAGCAGCGTAGTCGGGGGACCGGCAGTGTACCAAGAGACCCAGTACTTC.

The J gene is TRBJ1-1, the V gene TRBV19; TRBD1 matches at 7 bases. The CDR3 has 13 residues. Per germline, CDR1 LNHDA and CDR2 SQIVND (reference sequence). The V gene end was trimmed by 9 bases and the J gene end by 2 bases; junction bases not matched to a gene: 6. In DNA form, the CDR3 reads TGTGCCAGCCGGACAGGACCTAACACTGAAGCTTTCTTT. Protein: CASRTGPNTEAFF.

This chain links TRBV29-1 with TRBJ2-5; D may be TRBD2 (6 bases). Per the germline V gene, CDR1 is SQVTM and CDR2 is ANQGSEA. The CDR3 is 11 amino acids. V lost 4 bases and J lost 5, with 8 bases in between. In DNA, the CDR3 is TGCAGCGTTGGGGCGGGGGAGACCCAGTACTTC. Translating gives CSVGAGETQYF.

The chain uses TRBV4-1 and TRBJ2-5; 7 bases are a match to TRBD2. CDR1 is MGHRA, CDR2 YSYEKL, per germline. This CDR3 contains 15 residues. V shed 9 bases and J 1 base; nucleotides not matched to a gene: 11. CDR3 residues: CASGGRVGLQETQYF. The CDR3 DNA is TGCGCCAGTGGGGGGAGGGTGGGCCTCCAAGAGACCCAGTACTTC.

J is TRBJ1-2 and V is TRBV19; TRBD1 agrees at 7 bases. Looked up from germline, CDR1 is LNHDA and CDR2 is SQIVND (reference sequence). Trimming took 6 bases from V and 7 from J; bases not matched to a gene: 14. This CDR3 is built from 15 residues. The CDR3 region is CASSPDGRGTIGYTF. The CDR3 nucleotides are TGTGCCAGTAGCCCCGACGGCAGGGGGACGATTGGCTACACCTTC.

In this sample, this clone turned up once. An end of the junction does not agree with germline; a read error may underlie this. The chain couples TRBV10-3 to TRBJ2-3; 9 bases align to TRBD1. The length of the CDR3 is 15 residues. Germline values: CDR1 ENHRY, CDR2 SYGVKD. The chain's CDR3 is CSITPGDRGTDTQYF. The CDR3 region has the DNA TGTTCCATCACCCCAGGGGACAGGGGCACAGATACGCAGTATTTT.

In its sample, this clone was seen once. The chain is built from TRBV7-8 and TRBJ1-2; 10 bases map to TRBD1. The CDR3 runs to 15 residues. The V gene end was trimmed by 0 bases and the J gene end by 4 bases; junction bases not matched to a gene: 2. Per germline, CDR1 SGHVS and CDR2 FQNEAQ. CDR3 region: CASSLAGQGIYGYTF. CDR3 sequence (DNA): TGTGCCAGCAGCTTAGCGGGACAGGGGATCTATGGCTACACCTTC.

The chain recombines TRBV28 with TRBJ2-1, with 14 bases lining up with TRBD2. Germline CDR1 is MDHEN and CDR2 is SYDVKM. The CDR3 has 18 residues. V lost 6 bases and J lost 7; bases outside the gene matches: 14. The CDR3 reads CASRGTSGSVTPLNEQFF. Here the CDR3 DNA reads TGTGCCAGCAGAGGGACTAGCGGGAGTGTCACCCCCCTGAATGAGCAGTTCTTC.

The chain employs TRBV5-5 and TRBJ2-1, with 13 nucleotides matching TRBD2. CDR3 length: 16 residues. Germline trimming cut 0 bases from V and 11 bases from J; bases unmatched to any gene: 8. CDR1 and CDR2 from the germline V gene are SGHKS and YYEKEE (reference sequence). CDR3 sequence: CASSLGRPGLAGQQFF. Here the CDR3 DNA reads TGTGCCAGCAGCTTGGGGAGGCCGGGACTAGCGGGACAGCAGTTCTTC.

The rearrangement links TRBV27 to TRBJ1-2, with TRBD1 matching over 8 bases. V dropped 8 bases and J dropped 4; count of bases not matched to a gene: 12. This CDR3 spans 15 amino acids. The germline V gene encodes CDR1 MNHEY and CDR2 SMNVEV (reference sequence). The CDR3 protein is CASAFSQGARYGYTF. Written as DNA, the CDR3 is TGTGCCAGCGCTTTTTCGCAGGGGGCGCGCTATGGCTACACCTTC.

The rearrangement uses TRBV19 and TRBJ1-2; 8 bases match TRBD1. J lost 8 bases, V lost 5 bases, and 4 bases had no gene match. Germline CDR1 reads LNHDA; CDR2 reads SQIVND (reference sequence). This CDR3 has 12 residues. The CDR3 sequence is CASSPQGAGYTF. DNA of the CDR3: TGTGCCAGTAGTCCTCAGGGGGCAGGCTACACCTTC. The full variable domain, its missing parts supplied by reference TRBV19 and TRBJ1-2, is DGGITQSPKYLFRKEGQNVTLSCEQNLNHDAMYWYRQDPGQGLRLIYYSQIVNDFQKGDIAEGYSVSREKKESFPLTVTSAQKNPTAFYLCASSPQGAGYTFGSGTRLTVV.

This clone has a handful of counts. The CDR3 DNA reads TGTGCCAGCAGTGACAACAGGGCTGAGACCCAGTACTTC. Protein sequence: CASSDNRAETQYF. The J gene is TRBJ2-5, the V gene TRBV6-1; maybe TRBD1 (6 bases). V shed 3 bases and J shed 5 bases, with 10 bases lying between them. Germline CDR1 is MNHNS and CDR2 is SASEGT. The CDR3 loop spans 13 amino acids.

The rearrangement joins TRBV11-2 to TRBJ2-3; possible D gene TRBD1, 5 bases. The CDR3 is made up of 13 amino acids. CDR1 SGHAT and CDR2 FQNNGV come from the germline V gene. V was cut by 4 bases and J by 0 bases, with 5 bases left in between. CDR3 amino acids: CASSSGSTDTQYF. The CDR3 region has the DNA TGTGCCAGCAGCTCAGGGAGCACAGATACGCAGTATTTT.

This clone showed up just a few times. The chain recombines TRBV6-5 with TRBJ1-2, with D unresolved. V gave up 6 bases and J gave up 4 bases, with 15 bases separating them. The CDR3 has 14 amino acids. Germline CDR1 reads MNHEY; CDR2 reads SVGAGI. CDR3 in DNA: TGTGCCAGCAGGGAATCCGCGGTTGTCTATGGCTACACCTTC. This gives the protein CASRESAVVYGYTF.

V usage is TRBV10-3 and J usage is TRBJ2-5; tentative D call: TRBD2 (5 bases). Germline values: CDR1 ENHRY, CDR2 SYGVKD. The CDR3 runs to 11 residues. Written as DNA, the CDR3 is TGTGTAGATCCGGGGCAAGAGACCCAGTACTTC. The encoded protein is CVDPGQETQYF.

Here the CDR3 reads CAISDAGGPMTGELFF. In nucleotides, the CDR3 is TGTGCCATCAGTGACGCGGGGGGGCCGATGACCGGGGAGCTGTTTTTT. The chain is built from TRBV10-3 and TRBJ2-2; 9 positions agree with TRBD2. V was clipped by 3 bases and J by 5 bases; unmatched bases: 7. The CDR3 has 16 amino acids. Per the germline V gene, CDR1 is ENHRY and CDR2 is SYGVKD.

This clone was seen just once. This sequence joins TRBV4-1 and TRBJ1-4, with a possible D match to TRBD1 (5 bases). Trimming took off 0 bases at V and 8 bases at J, with 16 bases between the two ends. This CDR3 has 16 amino acids. Germline V gene sequence: CDR1 MGHRA, CDR2 YSYEKL. The CDR3 sequence: CASSQEATALSEKLFF. CDR3 nucleotide sequence: TGCGCCAGCAGCCAAGAGGCGACAGCCCTCTCCGAAAAACTGTTTTTT.

This clone was detected only a few times. The chain carries TRBV9 and TRBJ2-7; 7 positions agree with TRBD1. V gave up 0 bases and J gave up 2 bases; unmatched junction bases: 2. CDR3 size: 14 residues. Germline V gives CDR1 SGDLS, CDR2 YYNGEE. The CDR3 sequence is CASSVAGTAYEQYF. CDR3 bases: TGTGCCAGCAGCGTAGCTGGGACAGCCTACGAGCAGTACTTC.

The count of this clone is one. The chain joins TRBV11-2 to TRBJ2-3, with 7 bases that match TRBD2. V was pared by 1 base and J by 4 bases, with 5 bases of the junction left unmatched. The CDR3 loop spans 15 amino acids. CDR1 and CDR2 (germline): SGHAT, FQNNGV. The CDR3, as DNA: TGTGCCAGCAGCTTAGGCGGGAGAAGGGCAGATACGCAGTATTTT. This gives the protein CASSLGGRRADTQYF.

This clone occurred a few times. The chain has TRBV7-9 and TRBJ2-1; 9 bases are shared with TRBD2. Germline loops: CDR1 SEHNR, CDR2 FQNEAQ (reference sequence). The CDR3 is 18 amino acids. The trim removed 2 bases at V and 5 bases at J, leaving 13 bases unmatched. CDR3 sequence: CASSLRLAGSSRNNEQFF. The CDR3 nucleotides read TGTGCCAGCAGCTTAAGGCTAGCGGGATCCAGTCGGAACAATGAGCAGTTCTTC.

The J gene is TRBJ2-1, the V gene TRBV27; 7 bases agree with TRBD2. V lost 5 bases and J lost 7; bases outside the gene matches: 8. Germline CDR1 reads MNHEY; CDR2 reads SMNVEV (reference sequence). The CDR3 extends over 14 amino acids. CDR3 loop: CASSLGTTGNEQFF. Written as DNA, the CDR3 is TGTGCCAGCAGTCTTGGGACTACGGGGAATGAGCAGTTCTTC.

The chain employs TRBV27 and TRBJ2-7, with 9 bases matching TRBD1. This CDR3 contains 19 residues. With 2 bases clipped from V and 1 base from J, the junction kept 15 bases outside the gene matches. Germline V CDR1 and CDR2: MNHEY, SMNVEV (reference sequence). CDR3 residues: CASSLKFSLGTGLSYEQYF. The CDR3 coding sequence is TGTGCCAGCAGTTTAAAGTTTTCCTTAGGGACAGGGCTTTCCTACGAGCAGTACTTC.

The V call is TRBV6-5, the J call TRBJ1-4, with D tentatively TRBD1 (6 bases). The CDR3 totals 15 residues. The germline V gene encodes CDR1 MNHEY and CDR2 SVGAGI. Trimming removed 6 bases at V and 8 bases at J, with 19 bases between. Here the CDR3 reads CASSRTQGRTEKLFF. The CDR3 nucleotides are TGTGCCAGCAGCCGCACCCAGGGGCGAACAGAAAAACTGTTTTTT.

The gene calls are TRBV6-1 and TRBJ1-5; D might be TRBD1 (5 bases). The V end lost 11 bases, the J end lost 1 base, and 15 bases lay between the germline ends. CDR3 size: 14 residues. Germline CDR1 MNHNS, CDR2 SASEGT. This chain's CDR3 is CAAVLDRSNQPQHF. The CDR3 DNA reads TGTGCCGCCGTGTTAGACAGAAGCAATCAGCCCCAGCATTTT.

The chain uses TRBV9 and TRBJ2-5, with D perhaps matching TRBD2 (6 bases). CDR1 is SGDLS, CDR2 YYNGEE, per germline. The CDR3 is 13 amino acids. The CDR3 coding sequence is TGTGCTAGTTCCCGGGGACTGGGAGAGACCCAGTACTTC. Translating it yields CASSRGLGETQYF. The full variable domain, rest sourced from reference TRBV9 and TRBJ2-5, is DSGVTQTPKHLITATGQRVTLRCSPRSGDLSVYWYQQSLDQGLQFLIQYYNGEERAKGNILERFSAQQFPDLHSELNLSSLELGDSALYFCASSRGLGETQYFGPGTRLLVL.

The chain has TRBV7-9 and TRBJ2-1; 8 nucleotides agree with TRBD1. Germline V CDR1 and CDR2: SEHNR, FQNEAQ (reference sequence). V lost 7 bases, J lost 13 bases, and 12 bases stayed unmatched. The CDR3 has 13 amino acids. In DNA form, the CDR3 reads TGTGCCAGCATCGCCCCCGCAGGGGGCCCCCAGTTCTTC. This encodes CASIAPAGGPQFF.